The rows below give T cell receptor beta chains drawn from one sample of a study of T cell changes during pregnancy in multiple sclerosis. Clones were read by immunoSEQ multiplex PCR, and TCRdb kept only the in-frame ones, dropping some. The sample records some 46,000 clones, 92% being singletons. Specimen: peripheral blood. These receptors came from a female donor with multiple sclerosis, enrolled in a pregnancy study. The CDR3 runs from the conserved cysteine through the conserved F or W. D genes are given only for firm matches. Clone size is given for some rows only: seen once, a few or many times, or a class if the clone is expanded.

CDR3 protein: CASSEPSGRTDTQYF
CDR3 DNA: TGCGCCAGCAGTGAGCCTAGCGGGAGGACAGATACGCAGTATTTT
D gene: TRBD2
clone size: -
J gene: TRBJ2-3
V gene: TRBV10-1

CDR3 protein: CASSFSGTNTEAFF
CDR3 DNA: TGCGCCAGCAGCTTTTCAGGTACAAACACTGAAGCTTTCTTT
D gene: -
clone size: -
J gene: TRBJ1-1
V gene: TRBV5-1

CDR3 protein: CASSDVTGYGGEAFF
CDR3 DNA: TGTGCCAGCAGTGATGTGACTGGCTATGGAGGTGAAGCTTTCTTT
D gene: -
clone size: -
J gene: TRBJ1-1
V gene: TRBV25-1

CDR3 protein: CASSSPYTGELFF
CDR3 DNA: TGTGCCAGCAGTTCCCCTTACACCGGGGAGCTGTTTTTT
D gene: -
clone size: -
J gene: TRBJ2-2
V gene: TRBV28

CDR3 protein: CASSPRDPRETQYF
CDR3 DNA: TGTGCCAGCAGCCCCCGGGACCCGCGAGAGACCCAGTACTTC
D gene: -
clone size: -
J gene: TRBJ2-5
V gene: TRBV7-8

CDR3 protein: CASSPRTGYGGYTF
CDR3 DNA: TGTGCCAGCAGCCCAAGGACAGGGTACGGTGGCTACACCTTC
D gene: TRBD1
clone size: -
J gene: TRBJ1-2
V gene: TRBV6-4

CDR3 protein: CASSLGRNTEAFF
CDR3 DNA: TGTGCCAGCAGCTTAGGCAGGAACACTGAAGCTTTCTTT
D gene: -
clone size: -
J gene: TRBJ1-1
V gene: TRBV7-2

CDR3 protein: CASSEPRGLVYNEQFF
CDR3 DNA: TGCGCCAGCAGTGAGCCCAGGGGGCTTGTCTACAATGAGCAGTTCTTC
D gene: TRBD1
clone size: -
J gene: TRBJ2-1
V gene: TRBV10-1

CDR3 protein: CASSNHRNGPRRTYEQYF
CDR3 DNA: TGTGCCAGCAGCAATCACAGAAACGGTCCTCGCCGGACCTACGAGCAGTACTTC
D gene: -
clone size: -
J gene: TRBJ2-7
V gene: TRBV21-1

CDR3 protein: CASSKGQGAGQPQHF
CDR3 DNA: TGTGCCAGCAGTAAGGGACAGGGGGCCGGTCAGCCCCAGCATTTT
D gene: TRBD1
clone size: few
J gene: TRBJ1-5
V gene: TRBV2

CDR3 protein: CASSTSGTSRTYNEQFF
CDR3 DNA: TGTGCCAGTAGTACCTCCGGGACTAGCAGAACCTACAATGAGCAGTTCTTC
D gene: TRBD2
clone size: -
J gene: TRBJ2-1
V gene: TRBV19

CDR3 protein: CASSPTGGASGYGYTF
CDR3 DNA: TGTGCCAGTAGTCCCACAGGGGGCGCGTCTGGCTATGGCTACACCTTC
D gene: TRBD1
clone size: -
J gene: TRBJ1-2
V gene: TRBV19

CDR3 protein: CASSGQGGETQYF
CDR3 DNA: TGTGCCAGCAGCGGTCAAGGGGGTGAGACCCAGTACTTC
D gene: -
clone size: -
J gene: TRBJ2-5
V gene: TRBV7-9

CDR3 protein: CAIQDNIKGGEQYF
CDR3 DNA: TGTGCCATCCAGGACAACATAAAGGGTGGCGAGCAGTACTTC
D gene: -
clone size: -
J gene: TRBJ2-7
V gene: TRBV2

CDR3 protein: CASFPAGGPREHEQYF
CDR3 DNA: TGTGCCAGCTTCCCAGCGGGAGGGCCACGCGAACACGAGCAGTACTTC
D gene: TRBD2
clone size: -
J gene: TRBJ2-7
V gene: TRBV2

CDR3 protein: CASSLLDEQYF
CDR3 DNA: TGTGCCAGCAGCTTATTGGACGAGCAGTACTTC
D gene: -
clone size: -
J gene: TRBJ2-7
V gene: TRBV7-2

CDR3 protein: CASSLDSLTETQYF
CDR3 DNA: TGTGCCAGTAGTTTGGACTCCCTGACGGAGACCCAGTACTTC
D gene: -
clone size: -
J gene: TRBJ2-5
V gene: TRBV19

CDR3 protein: CASSFTGGDSNQPQHF
CDR3 DNA: TGTGCCAGCAGCTTTACAGGGGGGGATAGCAATCAGCCCCAGCATTTT
D gene: TRBD1
clone size: -
J gene: TRBJ1-5
V gene: TRBV7-2

CDR3 protein: CASSYSVNTGELFF
CDR3 DNA: TGTGCCAGCAGTTACTCGGTCAACACCGGGGAGCTGTTTTTT
D gene: -
clone size: -
J gene: TRBJ2-2
V gene: TRBV6-6

CDR3 protein: CASSSGLAGGYEQYF
CDR3 DNA: TGTGCCAGCAGCTCGGGACTAGCGGGAGGGTACGAGCAGTACTTC
D gene: TRBD2
clone size: -
J gene: TRBJ2-7
V gene: TRBV7-9

CDR3 protein: CASSLETIQGEQFF
CDR3 DNA: TGCGCCAGCAGCTTGGAAACTATACAGGGTGAGCAGTTCTTC
D gene: -
clone size: -
J gene: TRBJ2-1
V gene: TRBV5-1

CDR3 protein: CASSILGGLIARNTEAFF
CDR3 DNA: TGTGCCAGTAGTATTCTTGGGGGGCTAATCGCGCGGAACACTGAAGCTTTCTTT
D gene: -
clone size: -
J gene: TRBJ1-1
V gene: TRBV19

CDR3 protein: CASTLWVGAQETQYF
CDR3 DNA: TGCGCCAGCACCCTTTGGGTTGGGGCCCAAGAGACCCAGTACTTC
D gene: -
clone size: -
J gene: TRBJ2-5
V gene: TRBV5-1

CDR3 protein: CASSQDSLNYGYTF
CDR3 DNA: TGCGCCAGCAGCCAAGATTCCCTAAACTATGGCTACACCTTC
D gene: -
clone size: -
J gene: TRBJ1-2
V gene: TRBV4-1

CDR3 protein: CASSERVGELFF
CDR3 DNA: TGTGCCAGCAGTGAACGGGTTGGGGAGCTGTTTTTT
D gene: -
clone size: -
J gene: TRBJ2-2
V gene: TRBV2

CDR3 protein: CASSVGVTSYEQYF
CDR3 DNA: TGTGCCAGCAGCGTAGGGGTTACCTCATACGAGCAGTACTTC
D gene: -
clone size: -
J gene: TRBJ2-7
V gene: TRBV9

CDR3 protein: CASSQDGSRGTDTQYF
CDR3 DNA: TGTGCCAGCAGCCAAGATGGTAGCAGGGGCACAGATACGCAGTATTTT
D gene: -
clone size: -
J gene: TRBJ2-3
V gene: TRBV4-2

CDR3 protein: CASSGPTSYEQYF
CDR3 DNA: TGTGCCAGCAGTGGCCCTACCTCCTACGAGCAGTACTTC
D gene: -
clone size: -
J gene: TRBJ2-7
V gene: TRBV28